This entry lists 22 T cell receptor beta chains sequenced from one sample in a study of T cell responses to AZD1222 COVID-19 vaccine. TCRdb's table, derived via immunoSEQ multiplex PCR, lists solely in-frame clones and lacks some. In the table there are tens of thousands of clones, roughly 88% of which are singletons. The sequenced sample was peripheral blood, obtained 28 days after the second AZD1222 dose. These receptors originate from an adult who received the AZD1222 COVID-19 vaccine.

The V call is TRBV19, the J call TRBJ1-2; TRBD1 matches 9 bases. The CDR3 runs to 13 residues. V shed 3 bases and J 8 bases; nucleotides not matched to a gene: 4. Germline-derived CDR1 and CDR2 are LNHDA and SQIVND (reference sequence). In DNA form, the CDR3 reads TGTGCCAGTAGTATTGGGGACAGGGCGGGCTACACCTTC. It is translated as CASSIGDRAGYTF.

V is TRBV28 and J is TRBJ1-1; 9 nucleotides match TRBD1. The length of the CDR3 is 12 residues. Trimming took 6 bases from V and 11 from J; bases not matched to a gene: 7. The germline V gene encodes CDR1 MDHEN and CDR2 SYDVKM. The CDR3 spells CASSQTGGSAFF. For the CDR3, the DNA is TGTGCCAGCAGCCAGACAGGGGGTAGTGCTTTCTTT.

The V gene is TRBV19, the J gene TRBJ2-2, with 10 nucleotides matching TRBD1. With 4 bases clipped from V and 7 bases from J, the junction kept 9 bases outside the gene matches. CDR1 and CDR2 from the germline V gene are LNHDA and SQIVND (reference sequence). The CDR3 is made up of 16 amino acids. Here the CDR3 reads CASSNKGTGAGGELFF. The CDR3, as DNA: TGTGCCAGTAGTAATAAGGGGACAGGGGCTGGCGGGGAGCTGTTTTTT.

The J gene is TRBJ2-6, the V gene TRBV9, with 9 positions matching TRBD1. Germline V CDR1 and CDR2: SGDLS, YYNGEE. The J segment lost 1 base and the V segment lost 4 bases, leaving 3 bases of the junction unmatched. This CDR3 has 16 residues. CDR3 sequence (DNA): TGTGCCAGCAGCTCAGGACAGGGGTCTGGGGCCAACGTCCTGACTTTC. Protein: CASSSGQGSGANVLTF.

The chain joins TRBV5-1 to TRBJ1-1; D is unresolved. Trimming removed 5 bases from V and 0 bases from J, with 11 bases in between. Germline assignment: CDR1 SGHRS and CDR2 YFSETQ. The CDR3 has 14 amino acids. The CDR3 spells CASRLKRLNTEAFF. CDR3 coding DNA: TGCGCCAGCAGACTTAAACGGTTGAACACTGAAGCTTTCTTT.

This chain links TRBV14 with TRBJ1-1, with a possible D match to TRBD1 (5 bases). V lost 8 bases to trimming and J lost 0 bases, with 10 bases between them. The CDR3 consists of 13 residues. In germline, CDR1 is SGHDN, CDR2 FVKESK. DNA of the CDR3: TGTGCCAGCGGGGCAGGGCTGAACACTGAAGCTTTCTTT. Translation gives CASGAGLNTEAFF.

The chain uses TRBV5-1 and TRBJ2-2; D unclear. This CDR3 region has 14 residues. The germline gives CDR1 SGHRS, CDR2 YFSETQ. Trimming cost V 5 bases and J 6 bases, with 14 bases left between them. CDR3 in amino acids: CASRPLAYSGELFF. The CDR3 bases are TGCGCCAGCAGGCCTTTAGCCTACTCCGGGGAGCTGTTTTTT.

This chain connects TRBV6-5 to TRBJ1-2; D possibly corresponds to TRBD1 (6 bases). The CDR3 loop spans 14 amino acids. Deletions cut 2 bases from V and 2 bases from J, with 9 bases between. Germline CDR1 MNHEY, CDR2 SVGAGI. The CDR3 bases are TGTGCCAGCAGTTACGGAACAGGGAACTATGGCTACACCTTC. Amino acids: CASSYGTGNYGYTF.

The chain has TRBV18 and TRBJ1-3, with 8 bases identical to TRBD1. The V and J ends lost 2 bases and 0 bases, in that order; junction bases with no gene match: 0. Germline assignment: CDR1 KGHSH and CDR2 LQKENI. The CDR3 totals 15 residues. The CDR3 sequence: CASSPTGGSGNTIYF. In nucleotides, the CDR3 is TGTGCCAGCTCACCAACAGGGGGCTCTGGAAACACCATATATTTT.

The J gene is TRBJ2-7, the V gene TRBV7-2; possibly TRBD1 for D (5 bases). Deletions cut 1 base from V and 3 bases from J, with 10 bases between. The CDR3 has 14 residues. Germline V lookup: CDR1 SGHTA, CDR2 FQGNSA. CDR3 nucleotides: TGTGCCAGCAGCTTAGACGACAGCCTCTACGAGCAGTACTTC. Translation gives CASSLDDSLYEQYF.

This sequence joins TRBV30 and TRBJ1-5, with 8 bases that match TRBD1. Germline CDR1 reads GTSNPN; CDR2 reads SVGIG (reference sequence). The CDR3 runs to 14 residues. The V segment lost 0 bases and the J segment 9 bases; nucleotides outside the gene matches: 7. For the CDR3, the DNA is TGTGCCTGGAGTGTAGACAGGGGTTCAAGGCCCCAGCATTTT. This gives the protein CAWSVDRGSRPQHF.

This chain links TRBV7-9 with TRBJ1-2; D gene ambiguous. This CDR3 is 15 amino acids long. CDR1 is SEHNR and CDR2 is FQNEAQ in the germline V gene (reference sequence). V shed 2 bases and J shed 5 bases, with 15 bases lying between them. The chain's CDR3 is CASSLLGLTTYGYTF. In DNA, the CDR3 is TGTGCCAGCAGCTTACTTGGGCTAACTACTTATGGCTACACCTTC.

V and J are TRBV5-6 and TRBJ1-2, with 11 bases aligning to TRBD1. Trimming removed 3 bases from V and 7 bases from J; junction bases left unmatched: 5. From germline, CDR1 is SGHDT and CDR2 YYEEEE. This CDR3 spans 14 amino acids. Here the CDR3 DNA reads TGTGCCAGCAGCTCATGGGACAGGGGGAGTGGCTACACCTTC. It codes for CASSSWDRGSGYTF.

The rearrangement links TRBV7-6 to TRBJ1-1; D uncertain. Trimming shortened V by 1 base and J by 4 bases, and 13 bases separated the two germline ends. CDR3 size: 15 residues. CDR1 SGHVS and CDR2 FNYEAQ come from the germline V gene. As DNA, the CDR3 is TGTGCCAGCAGCTTAGTGGAGACTCCGGTCACTGAAGCTTTCTTT. Protein product: CASSLVETPVTEAFF.

CDR3 residues: CASKVTGDLQPQHF. As DNA, the CDR3 is TGTGCCAGCAAAGTGACAGGGGATCTACAGCCCCAGCATTTT. This chain connects TRBV6-5 to TRBJ1-5; the match to TRBD1 covers 8 bases. After removal of 7 bases from V and 7 bases from J, the junction contained 9 bases not matched to a gene. Germline-derived CDR1 and CDR2 are MNHEY and SVGAGI. The length of the CDR3 is 14 residues.

The chain uses TRBV15 and TRBJ1-4, with D possibly TRBD1 on 6 matching bases. CDR1 is LNHNV and CDR2 is YYDKDF in the germline V gene (reference sequence). The V gene lost 0 bases and the J gene lost 2 bases, with 7 bases spanning the gap. The CDR3 consists of 15 residues. CDR3 in DNA: TGTGCCACCAGCAGAGATAGGGGGACTAATGAAAAACTGTTTTTT. Encoded protein: CATSRDRGTNEKLFF.

The chain links TRBV15 to TRBJ2-7; 8 bases map to TRBD1. Germline assignment: CDR1 LNHNV and CDR2 YYDKDF (reference sequence). The length of the CDR3 is 15 residues. Trimming at V came to 1 base and at J to 0 bases, leaving 2 bases not matched to a gene. Written as DNA, the CDR3 is TGTGCCACCAGCAGAGGGGACAGGAGCTCCTACGAGCAGTACTTC. Amino acid sequence: CATSRGDRSSYEQYF.

V is TRBV5-4 and J is TRBJ1-2; D unresolved. Trimming stripped 4 bases from V and 5 bases from J, with 9 bases between. Germline loops: CDR1 SGHNT, CDR2 YYREEE (reference sequence). The CDR3 is 12 residues long. CDR3 sequence reads: CASSKDPYGYTF. CDR3 DNA: TGTGCCAGCAGCAAAGATCCATATGGCTACACCTTC.

The chain combines TRBV6-4 with TRBJ2-6; no definite D call. Deletions cut 0 bases from V and 2 bases from J, with 14 bases between. The CDR3 sequence is 18 residues long. Germline V gene lookup returns CDR1 MRHNA and CDR2 SNTAGT. The CDR3 is CASSDSGFSGPGANVLTF. For the CDR3, the DNA is TGTGCCAGCAGTGACTCGGGGTTTTCGGGCCCTGGGGCCAACGTCCTGACTTTC.

This chain uses TRBV28 with TRBJ1-3; D perhaps matches TRBD1 (5 bases). CDR3 length equals 19 residues. CDR1 is MDHEN and CDR2 is SYDVKM in the germline V gene. Trimming removed 3 bases from V and 0 bases from J, with 21 bases in between. The CDR3 DNA follows: TGTGCCAGCAGTTTTTACAGGACTTCTCATAGGAGCTCTGGAAACACCATATATTTT. Translating it yields CASSFYRTSHRSSGNTIYF. Based on the CDR3 plus reference TRBV28 and TRBJ1-3, the full variable domain is DVKVTQSSRYLVKRTGEKVFLECVQDMDHENMFWYRQDPGLGLRLIYFSYDVKMKEKGDIPEGYSVSREKKERFSLILESASTNQTSMYLCASSFYRTSHRSSGNTIYFGEGSWLTVV.

The chain has TRBV11-2 and TRBJ2-3, with D perhaps being TRBD1 or TRBD2 (6 bases each). V shed 5 bases and J shed 4 bases, with 16 bases lying between them. Germline CDR1 is SGHAT and CDR2 is FQNNGV. The CDR3 is made up of 15 amino acids. The DNA of the CDR3 is TGTGCCAGCAGCCCCAGGGGTGGGGAGGCAGATACGCAGTATTTT. Protein product: CASSPRGGEADTQYF.

CDR3 DNA: TGCGCCAGCCGCCTAGGGACTAGCGGCTACGAGCAGTACTTC. This codes for CASRLGTSGYEQYF. The V gene is TRBV5-1, the J gene TRBJ2-7; 11 bases line up with TRBD2. The CDR3 extends over 14 amino acids. The V gene's germline CDR1 is SGHRS and CDR2 YFSETQ. The V and J ends lost 7 bases and 3 bases, in that order; junction bases with no gene match: 6.